A selection of T cell receptor beta chains follows, all from one sample in a study of Ad26.COV2.S vaccination and SARS-CoV-2 variants. The method was immunoSEQ multiplex PCR; TCRdb's version includes in-frame clones alone and lacks a portion of them. The repertoire consists of hundreds of thousands of clones, with roughly 90% occurring once and the leading ten covering approximately 1.5%. Sequencing was performed on peripheral blood, taken in a trial of Ad26.COV2.S vaccine versus placebo. Receptors were obtained from a person aged 18-60 years who received the Ad26.COV2.S COVID-19 vaccine or a placebo. The CDR3 runs from the conserved cysteine through the conserved F or W. The D gene is left open where the match is weak. Expanded clones are given a class, and other clones once, few, many or no size at all.

J,size,V,D,CDR3,DNA
TRBJ1-4,-,TRBV19,-,CASSILGLKLFF,TGTGCCAGTAGTATACTGGGTTTAAAACTGTTTTTT
TRBJ1-2,-,TRBV6-1,-,CASSEASNSNYGYTF,TGTGCCAGCAGTGAAGCGTCCAATTCTAACTATGGCTACACCTTC
TRBJ1-5,once,TRBV7-6,-,CASSVSQGKQPQHF,TGTGCCAGCAGCGTCAGTCAGGGAAAACAGCCCCAGCATTTT
TRBJ2-1,-,TRBV18,-,CASSPPPGISYNEQFF,TGTGCCAGCTCACCACCCCCGGGAATTTCCTACAATGAGCAGTTCTTC
TRBJ1-2,-,TRBV5-1,-,CASSSRGGVGYGYTF,TGCGCCAGCAGCTCCCGAGGGGGAGTTGGATATGGCTACACCTTC
TRBJ2-5,-,TRBV3-1/TRBV3-2,-,CASSQDSSYGTQYF,TGTGCCAGCAGCCAAGATTCCAGCTACGGGACCCAGTACTTC
TRBJ1-6,few,TRBV3-1/TRBV3-2,-,CASSTGRISPLHF,TGTGCCAGCAGCACCGGACGGATTTCACCCCTCCACTTT
TRBJ1-1,-,TRBV7-2,-,CASSLGPEYTEAFF,TGTGCCAGCAGCTTAGGCCCGGAATACACTGAAGCTTTCTTT
TRBJ2-7,once,TRBV18,TRBD1,CASSPWDRDHEQYF,TGTGCCAGCTCACCTTGGGACAGGGACCACGAGCAGTACTTC
TRBJ1-6,-,TRBV9,TRBD1,CASSVGTAGSPLHF,TGTGCCAGCAGCGTTGGGACAGCCGGGTCACCCCTCCACTTT
TRBJ2-5,-,TRBV4-3,-,CASSQDLEETQYF,TGCGCCAGCAGCCAAGATCTCGAGGAGACCCAGTACTTC
TRBJ2-7,-,TRBV18,-,CASSLPSGVRYEQYF,TGTGCCAGCTCACTGCCCTCGGGAGTAAGATACGAGCAGTACTTC
TRBJ2-7,-,TRBV10-2,TRBD2,CASSGNLAGGRAYEQYF,TGCGCCAGCAGCGGAAACCTAGCGGGCGGACGGGCCTACGAGCAGTACTTC
TRBJ1-1,-,TRBV5-1,TRBD1,CASRRGTGLATEAFF,TGCGCCAGCAGGAGAGGGACAGGGTTGGCCACTGAAGCTTTCTTT
TRBJ1-6,-,TRBV2,TRBD1,CASSEEAGGTSPLHF,TGTGCCAGCAGTGAAGAGGCAGGGGGAACCTCACCCCTCCACTTT
TRBJ1-2,-,TRBV5-4,-,CASSSQENYGYTF,TGTGCCAGCAGCTCACAGGAGAACTATGGCTACACCTTC
TRBJ2-7,-,TRBV5-1,TRBD2,CASSASGTVYEQYF,TGCGCCAGCAGCGCTAGCGGGACGGTCTACGAGCAGTACTTC
TRBJ1-2,-,TRBV10-2,TRBD1,CASKRQGEGYGYTF,TGCGCCAGCAAAAGACAGGGAGAGGGCTATGGCTACACCTTC
TRBJ2-5,-,TRBV4-1,TRBD2,CASSQGVSGGAGETQYF,TGCGCCAGCAGCCAAGGAGTTAGCGGGGGGGCAGGTGAGACCCAGTACTTC
TRBJ2-3,-,TRBV24-1,-,CATSDRISTDTQYF,TGTGCCACCAGTGATAGGATTAGCACAGATACGCAGTATTTT
TRBJ2-7,-,TRBV15,TRBD2,CATRSSGVYEQYF,TGTGCCACCAGGTCTAGCGGGGTCTACGAGCAGTACTTC
TRBJ2-7,-,TRBV3-1/TRBV3-2,-,CASSPGYEQYF,TGTGCCAGCAGCCCAGGTTACGAGCAGTACTTC
TRBJ2-6,-,TRBV15,-,CATSRGGGTRAGANVLTF,TGTGCCACCAGCAGAGGGGGTGGGACACGGGCTGGGGCCAACGTCCTGACTTTC
TRBJ1-5,-,TRBV10-3,-,CAISESRGGIGNQPQHF,TGTGCCATCAGTGAGTCGAGGGGGGGGATTGGCAATCAGCCCCAGCATTTT
TRBJ2-3,-,TRBV19,TRBD2,CASSRAGGDTQYF,TGTGCCAGTAGTAGGGCGGGAGGAGATACGCAGTATTTT
TRBJ1-3,-,TRBV6-5,-,CASSYSIQGGNTIYF,TGTGCCAGCAGTTACTCGATTCAGGGGGGAAACACCATATATTTT
TRBJ2-3,-,TRBV5-4,-,CASSLRGTAPDTQYF,TGTGCCAGCAGCCTACGGGGGACAGCTCCAGATACGCAGTATTTT
TRBJ2-1,-,TRBV10-1,-,CASSQTIHNEQFF,TGCGCCAGCAGCCAGACTATCCACAATGAGCAGTTCTTC
TRBJ2-3,-,TRBV30,-,CAWSVSGTQYF,TGTGCCTGGAGTGTATCGGGTACGCAGTATTTT
TRBJ2-3,-,TRBV5-8,TRBD2,CASSPASGGTDTQYF,TGTGCCAGCAGCCCGGCTAGCGGGGGCACAGATACGCAGTATTTT
TRBJ2-1,-,TRBV5-1,TRBD2,CASSLASAGSGREQFF,TGCGCCAGCAGCTTGGCCTCAGCGGGGTCCGGACGTGAGCAGTTCTTC
TRBJ2-1,-,TRBV4-2,-,CASSQDGKNEQFF,TGTGCCAGCAGCCAAGATGGAAAAAATGAGCAGTTCTTC
TRBJ2-7,once,TRBV13,-,CASSLGGVNNEQYF,TGTGCCAGCAGCTTAGGAGGGGTTAACAACGAGCAGTACTTC
TRBJ2-2,-,TRBV9,-,CASSVGGSNTGELFF,TGTGCCAGCAGCGTAGGAGGTTCGAACACCGGGGAGCTGTTTTTT
TRBJ1-5,-,TRBV12-3/TRBV12-4,-,CASSFWKQPQHF,TGTGCCAGCAGTTTTTGGAAGCAGCCCCAGCATTTT
TRBJ1-3,few,TRBV19,TRBD1,CASSMTGAGNTIYF,TGTGCCAGTAGTATGACAGGGGCTGGAAACACCATATATTTT
TRBJ1-4,-,TRBV29-1,-,CSARLGEKLFF,TGCAGCGCCCGACTGGGCGAAAAACTGTTTTTT